This T cell receptor (beta chain) derives from a study of shared clonotypes between healthy human individuals. The naive CD8 fraction comprised CD45RO-negative cells positively selected for CCR7 and excluded terminally differentiated effector memory CD45RA+ cells. Germline V gives CDR1 MDHEN, CDR2 SYDVKM. The V end lost 4 bases, the J end lost 9 bases, and 7 bases lay between the germline ends. This CDR3 is built from 11 residues. Sorted-subset replicate PCRs used about 200 ng DNA, some 30,000 T cell genomes. The protocol was immunoSEQ multiplex PCR, while the TCRdb copy is restricted to in-frame clones and leaves out a portion. The repertoire consists of about 1,900,000 clones, with approximately 95% occurring once and the leading ten covering less than 1.5%.

The source of this sequence is a man aged 18 to 29 in good health. This chain uses TRBV28 with TRBJ2-1; D assignment may be TRBD1 or TRBD2 (5 bases each). Sequenced: naive CD8+ T cells sorted from blood. CDR3 DNA sequence: TGTGCCAGCAGTTGGGGGTCTGAGCAGTTCTTC. This codes for CASSWGSEQFF.